The source of this T cell receptor beta chain is a study of radiotherapy plus CTLA-4 blockade in lung cancer. About the study: Disease control was present in roughly 29% of patients, and objective responses in approximately 19%.

Study findings and constraints: TCR clones from tumors expanded in blood after radiotherapy plus ipilimumab.

Remarks on this clone: The antigen remains undetermined.

TCRdb keeps only in-frame clones here, not all; method: immunoSEQ multiplex PCR. Of more than 100,000 clones in the sample, about 87% were seen once. The input for sequencing was peripheral blood, taken from a patient treated with radiotherapy plus ipilimumab. The receptor comes from a human donor with non-small cell lung cancer that progressed on radiotherapy plus ipilimumab.

The CDR3 region has the DNA TGTGCCAGCAGCCAAACTCCCACAACTAGCGGGTTTTACAATGAGCAGTTCTTC. It translates to CASSQTPTTSGFYNEQFF. The chain couples TRBV7-3 to TRBJ2-1; 9 nucleotides align to TRBD2. Germline V gives CDR1 SGHTA, CDR2 FQGTGA. CDR3 length equals 18 residues. Unmatched junction bases numbered 15, after V lost 5 bases and J lost 4 bases.